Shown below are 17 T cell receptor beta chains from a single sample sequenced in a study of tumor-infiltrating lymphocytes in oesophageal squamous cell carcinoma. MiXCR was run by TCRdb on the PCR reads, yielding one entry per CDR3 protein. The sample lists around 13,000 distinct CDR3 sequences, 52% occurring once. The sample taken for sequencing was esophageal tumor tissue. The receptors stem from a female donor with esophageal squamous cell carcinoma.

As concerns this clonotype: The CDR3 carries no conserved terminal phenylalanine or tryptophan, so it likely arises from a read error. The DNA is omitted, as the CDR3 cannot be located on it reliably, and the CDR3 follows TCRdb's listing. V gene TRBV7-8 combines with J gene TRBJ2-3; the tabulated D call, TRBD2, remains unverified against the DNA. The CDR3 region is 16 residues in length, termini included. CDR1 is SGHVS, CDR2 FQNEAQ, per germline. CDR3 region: CASSPRDNSYEQYFGP.

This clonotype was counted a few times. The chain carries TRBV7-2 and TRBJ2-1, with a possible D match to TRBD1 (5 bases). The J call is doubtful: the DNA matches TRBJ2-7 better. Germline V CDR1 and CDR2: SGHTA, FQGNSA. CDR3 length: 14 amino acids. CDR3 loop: CASSFPGPQYEQYF. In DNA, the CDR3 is TGTGCCAGCAGCTTCCCAGGGCCACAATACGAGCAGTACTTC.

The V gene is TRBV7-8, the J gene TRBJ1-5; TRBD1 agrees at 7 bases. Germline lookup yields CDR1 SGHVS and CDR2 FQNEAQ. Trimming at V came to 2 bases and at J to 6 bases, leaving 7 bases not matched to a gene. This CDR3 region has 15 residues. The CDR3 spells CASSLSGQQGQPQHF. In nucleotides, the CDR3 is TGTGCCAGCAGCTTATCGGGACAGCAAGGTCAGCCCCAGCATTTT.

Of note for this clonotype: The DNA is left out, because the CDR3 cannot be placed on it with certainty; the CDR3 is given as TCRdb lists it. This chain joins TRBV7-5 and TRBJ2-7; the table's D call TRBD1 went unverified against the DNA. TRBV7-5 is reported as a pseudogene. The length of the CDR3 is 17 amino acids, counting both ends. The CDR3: CISVPAAPRGQHYEQFF.

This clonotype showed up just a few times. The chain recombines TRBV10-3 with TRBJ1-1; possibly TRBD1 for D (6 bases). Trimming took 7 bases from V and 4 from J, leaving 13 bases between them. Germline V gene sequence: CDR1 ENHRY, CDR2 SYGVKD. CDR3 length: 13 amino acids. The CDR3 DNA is TGTGCCATCAAGGGGGGGGCGCCCACTGAAGCTTTCTTT. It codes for CAIKGGAPTEAFF.

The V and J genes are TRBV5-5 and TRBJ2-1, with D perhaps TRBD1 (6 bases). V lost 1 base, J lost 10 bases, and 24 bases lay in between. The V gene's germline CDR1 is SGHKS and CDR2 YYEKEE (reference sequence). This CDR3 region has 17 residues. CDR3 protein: CASSLPLRDIRFREQFF. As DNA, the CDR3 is TGTGCCAGCAGCTTGCCCCTACGGGACATTAGATTTCGGGAGCAGTTCTTC.

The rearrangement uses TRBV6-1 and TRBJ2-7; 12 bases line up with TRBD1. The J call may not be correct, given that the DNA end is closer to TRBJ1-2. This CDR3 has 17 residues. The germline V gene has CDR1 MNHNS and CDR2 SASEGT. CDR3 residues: CASRRGTGGGLGYGYTF. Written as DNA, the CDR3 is TGTGCCAGCAGGCGAGGGACAGGGGGCGGTCTAGGCTATGGCTACACCTTC.

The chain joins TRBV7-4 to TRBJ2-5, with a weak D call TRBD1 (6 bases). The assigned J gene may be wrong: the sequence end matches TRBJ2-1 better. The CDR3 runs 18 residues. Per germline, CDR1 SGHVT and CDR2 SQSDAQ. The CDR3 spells CASSCPRGRWVFYNEQFF. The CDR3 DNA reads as TGTGCCAGCAGCTGCCCCAGGGGACGTTGGGTGTTCTACAATGAGCAGTTCTTC.

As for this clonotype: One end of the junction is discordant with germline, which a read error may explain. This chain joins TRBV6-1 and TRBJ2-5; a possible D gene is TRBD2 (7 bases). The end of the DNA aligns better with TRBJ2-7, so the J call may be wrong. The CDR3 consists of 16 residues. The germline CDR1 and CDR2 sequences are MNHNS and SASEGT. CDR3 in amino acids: CASSGGWGGSSFEQYF. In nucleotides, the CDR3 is TGTGCCAGCAGTGGAGGTTGGGGGGGCTCCTCCTTCGAGCAGTACTTC.

The CDR3 bases are TGTGCCAGCAGCATCGGACTAGCGAATGAGCAGTTCTTC. Amino acid sequence: CASSIGLANEQFF. This chain uses TRBV7-2 with TRBJ2-5; the match to TRBD2 covers 9 bases. Near its end, the DNA agrees better with TRBJ2-1, so the J call may be wrong. CDR3 length: 13 amino acids. Germline-derived CDR1 and CDR2 are SGHTA and FQGNSA.

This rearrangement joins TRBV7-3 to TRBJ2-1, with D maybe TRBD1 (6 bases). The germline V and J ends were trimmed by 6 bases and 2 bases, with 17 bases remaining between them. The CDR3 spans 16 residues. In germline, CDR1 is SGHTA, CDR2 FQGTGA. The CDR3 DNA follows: TGTGCCAGCAGTCCTAGATCCGGGACAACCTACAATGAGCAGTTCTTC. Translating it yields CASSPRSGTTYNEQFF.

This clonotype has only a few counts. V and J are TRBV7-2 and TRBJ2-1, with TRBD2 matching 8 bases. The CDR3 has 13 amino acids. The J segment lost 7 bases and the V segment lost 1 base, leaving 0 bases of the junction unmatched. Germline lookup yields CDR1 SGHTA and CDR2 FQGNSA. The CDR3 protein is CASSLVAGNEQFF. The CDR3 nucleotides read TGTGCCAGCAGCTTAGTAGCGGGAAATGAGCAGTTCTTC.

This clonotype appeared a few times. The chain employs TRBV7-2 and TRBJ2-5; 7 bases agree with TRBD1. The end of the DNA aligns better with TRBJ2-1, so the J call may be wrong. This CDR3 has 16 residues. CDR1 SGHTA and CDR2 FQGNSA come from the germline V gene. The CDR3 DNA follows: TGTGCCAGCAGCTCGATAGGGACAGTACAGGGAGCTGAGCAGTTCTTC. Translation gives CASSSIGTVQGAEQFF.

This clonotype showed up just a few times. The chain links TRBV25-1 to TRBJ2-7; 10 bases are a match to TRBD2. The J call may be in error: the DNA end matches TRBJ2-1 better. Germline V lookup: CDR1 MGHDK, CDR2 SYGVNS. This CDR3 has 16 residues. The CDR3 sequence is CASSPFQREGPNEQFF. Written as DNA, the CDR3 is TGTGCCAGCAGTCCATTCCAGCGGGAGGGCCCCAATGAGCAGTTCTTC.

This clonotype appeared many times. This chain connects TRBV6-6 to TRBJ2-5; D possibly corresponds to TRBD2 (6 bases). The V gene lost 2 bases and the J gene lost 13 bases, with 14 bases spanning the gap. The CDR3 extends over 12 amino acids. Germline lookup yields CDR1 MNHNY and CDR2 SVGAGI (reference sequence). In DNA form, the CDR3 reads TGTGCCAGCAGTTACGGGGACTTAGGGCCGTACTTC. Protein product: CASSYGDLGPYF.

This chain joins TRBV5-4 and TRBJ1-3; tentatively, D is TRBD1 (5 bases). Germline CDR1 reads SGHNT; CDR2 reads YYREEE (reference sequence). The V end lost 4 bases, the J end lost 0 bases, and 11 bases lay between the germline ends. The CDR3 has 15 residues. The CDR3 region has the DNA TGTGCCAGCAGCCTGGGACCCGCCTCTGGAAACACCATATATTTT. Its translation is CASSLGPASGNTIYF.

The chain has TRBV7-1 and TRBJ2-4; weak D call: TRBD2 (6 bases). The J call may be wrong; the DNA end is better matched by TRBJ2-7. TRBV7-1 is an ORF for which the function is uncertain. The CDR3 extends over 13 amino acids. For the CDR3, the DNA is TGTGCCAGCACCTCGGGGGAAACCTACGAGCAGTACTTC. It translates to CASTSGETYEQYF.